The TCR beta chain described here comes from a study of response to subunit inactivated influenza vaccine. Study conclusions and caveats: Few additional T cells are recruited per seasonal influenza vaccination, authors suggested.

This clonotype was seen only a few times. Its antigen remains unknown. TCRdb independently ran MiXCR on the RT-PCR reads; one entry per CDR3 protein. The table includes 500,000 or so distinct CDR3 sequences, more than 15% detected once. The germline CDR1 and CDR2 sequences are KGHSH and LQKENI. Losses at the gene ends were 0 bases for V and 10 bases for J; bases not matched to a gene: 11. This CDR3 comprises 16 residues. The J gene is TRBJ2-3, the V gene TRBV18, with TRBD2 identical over 9 bases. The specimen comprised CD4+ T cells sorted from PBMCs, sampled around 25 months after vaccination. The receptor was isolated from a man in his fifties or sixties who received an inactivated influenza vaccine. CDR3 in DNA: TGTGCCAGCTCACCACCAGGGACTAGCAGCCAACGGGCGCAGTATTTT. This gives the protein CASSPPGTSSQRAQYF.